This TCR beta chain originates from a study of T cell repertoires in cytomegalovirus infection. The overall study: Public TCR beta signature analysis indicated the presence of both CMV infection and matching HLA type. Study-wide findings and caveats: Cumulated frequencies of public TCR beta families served to identify carriers of CMV plus the relevant HLA. In two of eight donors, the top clonotype was HLA-C-restricted CMV-specific.

This clonotype occurred a few times. Its antigen is unknown. This CDR3 is 13 amino acids long. Trimming took 0 bases from V and 4 from J, leaving 6 bases between them. Germline assignment: CDR1 MNHEY and CDR2 SVGAGI. Each CDR3 protein gets one entry after TCRdb re-called the reads with MiXCR. Of 150,000 to 200,000 distinct CDR3 sequences in the sample, 25% to 30% were seen once. The TCR was taken from a human donor in good health (CMV status not recorded). Some clones in this sample may be carry-over from other donors' samples. The rearrangement uses TRBV6-5 and TRBJ1-1; D not resolved. Source material: PBMCs. The DNA for the CDR3 is TGTGCCAGCAGTTACTCACGGTCCACTGAAGCTTTCTTT. This encodes CASSYSRSTEAFF.